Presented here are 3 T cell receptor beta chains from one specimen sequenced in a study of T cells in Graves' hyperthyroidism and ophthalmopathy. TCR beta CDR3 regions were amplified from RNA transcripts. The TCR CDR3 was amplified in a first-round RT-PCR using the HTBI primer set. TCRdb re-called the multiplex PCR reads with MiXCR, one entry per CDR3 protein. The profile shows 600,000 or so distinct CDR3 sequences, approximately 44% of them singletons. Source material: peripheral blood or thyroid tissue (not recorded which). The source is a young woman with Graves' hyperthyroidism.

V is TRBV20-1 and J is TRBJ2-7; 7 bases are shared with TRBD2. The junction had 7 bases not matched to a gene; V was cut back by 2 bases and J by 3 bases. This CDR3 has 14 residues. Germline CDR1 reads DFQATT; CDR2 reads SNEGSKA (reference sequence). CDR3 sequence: CSARLAESLYEQYF. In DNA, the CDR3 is TGCAGTGCTAGACTAGCGGAGTCGCTCTACGAGCAGTACTTC.

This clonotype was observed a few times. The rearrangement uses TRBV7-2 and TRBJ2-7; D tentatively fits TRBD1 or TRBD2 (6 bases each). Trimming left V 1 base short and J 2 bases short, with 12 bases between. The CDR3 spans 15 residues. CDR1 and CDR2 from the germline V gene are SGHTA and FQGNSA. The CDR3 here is CASSLDPRGAYEQYF. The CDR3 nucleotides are TGTGCCAGCAGCTTAGACCCGAGGGGGGCCTACGAGCAGTACTTC.

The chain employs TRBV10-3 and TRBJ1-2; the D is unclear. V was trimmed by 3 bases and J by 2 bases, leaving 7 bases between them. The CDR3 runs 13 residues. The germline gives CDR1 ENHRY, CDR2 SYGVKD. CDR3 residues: CAISDGHNYGYTF. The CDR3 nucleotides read TGTGCCATCAGTGATGGGCACAACTATGGCTACACCTTC.